This T cell receptor beta chain was documented in a study of shared clonotypes between healthy human individuals. Adults of Caucasian background living in Nashville, Tennessee made up all donors. The germline V gene encodes CDR1 MDHEN and CDR2 SYDVKM. This CDR3 region has 15 residues. With V trimmed by 6 bases and J by 7 bases, 14 bases remained unmatched. An even split of each subset's genomic DNA across several immunoSEQ plates was performed. An approximately 220 ng quantity of DNA, roughly 30,000 T cell genomes, went into the sorted-subset replicate PCRs. The data were produced by immunoSEQ multiplex PCR, yet TCRdb's version contains in-frame clones alone and is incomplete. The sample includes about 2.3 million clones, just over 90% of them seen just once.

The V call is TRBV28, the J call TRBJ2-7; 8 bases are shared with TRBD1. The sequenced sample consisted of naive CD4+ T cells from PBMCs. As to subset: CD45RA+ positively selected. The source of this sequence is a man younger than 35 in good health. Some clones in this sample may be carry-over from other donors' samples. CDR3 region: CASRLQGATPGEQYF. The CDR3 coding sequence is TGTGCCAGCAGGCTCCAGGGGGCGACTCCGGGGGAGCAGTACTTC.